The next 23 T cell receptor beta chains were all read from a single sample in a study of blood T cells in healthy people across ages. The use of a sample-barcoded 5' primer and a J-beta primer mix characterized a second PCR of about 7 to 12 cycles. TCRdb analysed the 5' RACE reads with MiXCR anew, one entry per CDR3 protein. The table lists some 800,000 distinct CDR3 sequences, under 45% of them singletons. What was sequenced was blood. These TCRs come from a man aged 60 to 75 in good health.

The chain has TRBV12-3 or TRBV12-4 and TRBJ1-5, with D maybe TRBD1 (6 bases). This CDR3 is 14 amino acids long. V dropped 1 base and J dropped 11 bases, with 15 bases sitting between them. The CDR3 sequence is CASSLGGLGSTQHF. The DNA for the CDR3 is TGTGCCAGCAGTTTAGGGGGGCTCGGGTCTACCCAGCATTTT.

Only a few counts were recorded for this clonotype. The rearrangement links TRBV20-1 to TRBJ2-3; D is ambiguous. The CDR3 is 13 amino acids. V was shortened by 0 bases and J by 3 bases, with 7 bases between the two germline ends. Germline V lookup: CDR1 DFQATT, CDR2 SNEGSKA (reference sequence). This CDR3 reads CSARDGPTDTQYF. CDR3 sequence (DNA): TGCAGTGCTAGAGATGGTCCAACAGATACGCAGTATTTT.

V gene TRBV5-1 combines with J gene TRBJ1-1, with 10 nucleotides matching TRBD1. This CDR3 region has 15 residues. Per the germline V gene, CDR1 is SGHRS and CDR2 is YFSETQ. With V trimmed by 4 bases and J by 4 bases, 7 bases remained unmatched. CDR3 amino acids: CASSPDRGFSTEAFF. For the CDR3, the DNA is TGCGCCAGCAGCCCGGACAGGGGGTTTAGCACTGAAGCTTTCTTT.

Concerning this clonotype: Being one base from a much bigger clone, this may be a read error. The chain's CDR3 is CASSRRDGQETQYF. CDR3 DNA sequence: TGTGCCAGCAGCCGCCGGGACGGCCAAGAGACCCAGTACTTC. The V gene is TRBV11-2, the J gene TRBJ2-5; tentatively, D is TRBD1 or TRBD2 (5 bases each). The CDR3 is 14 residues long. The V end was cut by 5 bases, the J end by 1 base, with 11 bases between. Germline V gives CDR1 SGHAT, CDR2 FQNNGV.

This clonotype was picked up a small number of times. This chain connects TRBV12-3 or TRBV12-4 to TRBJ2-7; TRBD2 agrees at 13 bases. The CDR3 has 15 amino acids. Trimming took 3 bases from V and 6 from J; bases not matched to a gene: 5. The CDR3 coding sequence is TGTGCCAGCAGTTTGGGACTAGCGGGGCCAGCCGAGCAGTACTTC. The encoded protein is CASSLGLAGPAEQYF.

The sample holds a few counts of this clonotype. The V and J genes are TRBV28 and TRBJ2-6; the D gene is possibly TRBD2 (5 bases). V lost 6 bases to trimming and J lost 3 bases, with 12 bases between them. CDR1 and CDR2 from the germline V gene are MDHEN and SYDVKM. This CDR3 comprises 15 residues. The CDR3 is CASRRPGSGANVLTF. The CDR3 DNA is TGTGCCAGCAGACGCCCGGGAAGTGGGGCCAACGTCCTGACTTTC. Full variable domain (outside the CDR3, taken from reference TRBV28 and TRBJ2-6): DVKVTQSSRYLVKRTGEKVFLECVQDMDHENMFWYRQDPGLGLRLIYFSYDVKMKEKGDIPEGYSVSREKKERFSLILESASTNQTSMYLCASRRPGSGANVLTFGAGSRLTVL.

This chain connects TRBV7-9 to TRBJ2-5; 9 nucleotides align to TRBD1. This CDR3 comprises 16 residues. Trimming removed 5 bases from V and 1 base from J; junction bases left unmatched: 8. Germline V CDR1 and CDR2: SEHNR, FQNEAQ (reference sequence). Written as DNA, the CDR3 is TGTGCCAGCAGCCAAGGGACAGGGAAATCCCAAGAGACCCAGTACTTC. This encodes CASSQGTGKSQETQYF. The complete variable domain, with remaining parts taken from reference TRBV7-9 and TRBJ2-5, reads DTGVSQNPRHKITKRGQNVTFRCDPISEHNRLYWYRQTLGQGPEFLTYFQNEAQLEKSRLLSDRFSAERPKGSFSTLEIQRTEQGDSAMYLCASSQGTGKSQETQYFGPGTRLLVL.

The sample holds a few counts of this clonotype. The chain combines TRBV20-1 with TRBJ1-5; no clear D gene. The CDR3 length is 14 residues. Trimming shortened V by 5 bases and J by 4 bases, and 15 bases separated the two germline ends. Germline V gene sequence: CDR1 DFQATT, CDR2 SNEGSKA (reference sequence). DNA for the CDR3: TGCAGTGCTCAGGTCCCCGAGAGGAATCAGCCCCAGCATTTT. As protein: CSAQVPERNQPQHF.

The CDR3 DNA reads as TGCAGTGCTAGAGCGGGACACCTCTACGAGCAGTACTTC. It encodes CSARAGHLYEQYF. The chain recombines TRBV20-1 with TRBJ2-7, with D possibly being TRBD1 (6 bases). The length of the CDR3 is 13 residues. CDR1 and CDR2 from the germline V gene are DFQATT and SNEGSKA (reference sequence). The V gene lost 1 base and the J gene lost 3 bases, with 10 bases spanning the gap.

This clonotype has a single count. The junction and the germline gene differ at one end; a read error may be behind it. V usage is TRBV10-3 and J usage is TRBJ2-7; possible D gene TRBD2, 7 bases. The CDR3 consists of 14 residues. From germline, CDR1 is ENHRY and CDR2 SYGVKD. The CDR3 protein is CAIREGRGRYEQYF. For the CDR3, the DNA is TGCGCCATCAGGGAGGGCAGGGGTCGCTACGAGCAGTACTTC.

The chain is built from TRBV6-6 and TRBJ2-5; TRBD2 aligns across 7 bases. The better agreement between TRBJ2-7 and the DNA end casts doubt on the J call. Germline V CDR1 and CDR2: MNHNY, SVGAGI (reference sequence). There are 15 residues in the CDR3. DNA of the CDR3: TGTGCCAGCAGTTACTCAGGCGGGGGTCCCTACGAGCAGTACTTC. Encoded protein: CASSYSGGGPYEQYF.

To note about this clonotype: This could be a read error, since a much larger clone is one nucleotide away. V and J are TRBV4-1 and TRBJ1-2; TRBD1 agrees at 9 bases. The V and J ends lost 4 bases and 7 bases, in that order; junction bases with no gene match: 13. Germline V lookup: CDR1 MGHRA, CDR2 YSYEKL. CDR3 size: 16 residues. The CDR3 nucleotides read TGCGCCAGCAGCCTCGAACAGGGGGCATCACTCTCTGGCTACACCTTC. Protein sequence: CASSLEQGASLSGYTF.

This chain links TRBV6-1 with TRBJ2-1, with TRBD1 identical over 7 bases. The CDR3 runs 13 residues. The germline CDR1 and CDR2 sequences are MNHNS and SASEGT. V was pared by 6 bases and J by 10 bases, with 9 bases of the junction left unmatched. The CDR3 DNA sequence: TGTGCCAGCAGCGGAACAGGGGTGGGAGAGCAGTTCTTC. This translates into CASSGTGVGEQFF.

This clonotype was observed a few times. V usage is TRBV4-3 and J usage is TRBJ2-6, with D hard to call. CDR1 is LGHNA and CDR2 is YSLEER in the germline V gene. The CDR3 is 19 amino acids. The germline V and J ends were trimmed by 0 bases and 0 bases, with 15 bases remaining between them. The CDR3 bases are TGCGCCAGCAGCCAAGATAGGCCGCCGTTCACCTCTGGGGCCAACGTCCTGACTTTC. Encoded protein: CASSQDRPPFTSGANVLTF.

V gene TRBV21-1 combines with J gene TRBJ2-4; TRBD2 was called by the table and not checked on the DNA. TRBV21-1 is classified as a pseudogene. This CDR3 comprises 16 residues. This chain's CDR3 is CASSKIRGSGKNIQYF. The CDR3 region has the DNA TGTGCCAGCAGCAAAATCCGGGGCTCGGGCAAAAACATTCAGTACTTC.

The gene calls are TRBV5-6 and TRBJ1-1; 8 nucleotides match TRBD1. Germline V CDR1 and CDR2: SGHDT, YYEEEE. This CDR3 spans 14 amino acids. Germline trimming cut 0 bases from V and 8 bases from J; bases unmatched to any gene: 6. CDR3 residues: CASSLVIRGREAFF. The DNA of the CDR3 is TGTGCCAGCAGCTTGGTTATCAGGGGGCGAGAAGCTTTCTTT.

This clonotype was seen only a few times. DNA for the CDR3: TGTGCCAGCAGCGTAGGTGGGGAAAACTATGGCTACACCTTC. Amino acids: CASSVGGENYGYTF. The genes are TRBV9 and TRBJ1-2, with D uncertain. V lost 0 bases, J lost 2 bases, and 8 bases lay in between. This CDR3 has 14 residues. CDR1 is SGDLS, CDR2 YYNGEE, per germline.

J is TRBJ2-1 and V is TRBV15; tentatively, D is TRBD1 (5 bases). The J call is uncertain, as TRBJ2-7 better fits the DNA end. Germline loops: CDR1 LNHNV, CDR2 YYDKDF (reference sequence). This CDR3 spans 14 amino acids. The CDR3 nucleotides read TGTGCCACCAGCAGAGATAGGGGTTCTAATGAGCAGTACTTC. Translated, it gives CATSRDRGSNEQYF.

The rearrangement uses TRBV11-2 and TRBJ2-7; D is possibly TRBD1 (5 bases). The CDR3 loop spans 14 amino acids. Trimming pared 5 bases from V and 1 base from J, leaving 12 bases between. From germline, CDR1 is SGHAT and CDR2 FQNNGV. The CDR3 here is CASSRTQPSYEQYF. In DNA form, the CDR3 reads TGTGCCAGCAGCCGGACACAGCCTTCCTACGAGCAGTACTTC.

The chain is built from TRBV5-1 and TRBJ1-1; D gene unclear. The V gene's germline CDR1 is SGHRS and CDR2 YFSETQ. The CDR3 runs to 15 residues. Trimming removed 1 base at V and 0 bases at J, with 10 bases between. The CDR3 protein is CASSLKAAMNTEAFF. The DNA of the CDR3 is TGCGCCAGCAGCTTGAAGGCAGCTATGAACACTGAAGCTTTCTTT.

The V gene is TRBV30, the J gene TRBJ2-1, with a possible D match to TRBD1 (5 bases). The germline V and J ends were trimmed by 0 bases and 9 bases, with 12 bases remaining between them. The CDR3 consists of 13 residues. Germline values: CDR1 GTSNPN, CDR2 SVGIG (reference sequence). The chain's CDR3 is CAWSVQPQGEQFF. The DNA for the CDR3 is TGTGCCTGGAGTGTACAACCCCAGGGTGAGCAGTTCTTC.

This clonotype was counted between two and nine times. The chain is built from TRBV20-1 and TRBJ2-5; 7 nucleotides agree with TRBD1. CDR1 is DFQATT, CDR2 SNEGSKA, per germline (reference sequence). V lost 6 bases to trimming and J lost 4 bases; unmatched junction nucleotides: 8. The CDR3 covers 13 residues. The CDR3: CSAFDRARETQYF. The DNA for the CDR3 is TGCAGTGCGTTCGACAGGGCGCGAGAGACCCAGTACTTC.

This clonotype was observed a handful of times. The chain joins TRBV9 to TRBJ1-2, with no clear D. The V end lost 4 bases, the J end lost 3 bases, and 13 bases lay between the germline ends. This CDR3 is built from 14 residues. CDR1 is SGDLS and CDR2 is YYNGEE in the germline V gene. The DNA of the CDR3 is TGTGCCAGCAGCCGCGGGTCTCTCGACTATGGCTACACCTTC. This gives the protein CASSRGSLDYGYTF.